This TCR beta chain was sequenced for a study of blood T cell repertoires in COVID-19. The overall study: There were acute and convalescent COVID-19 samples, and they came from the United States, Italy and Spain. Sources were T cells, B-cell-depleted T cells, or PBMCs; the material itself was cDNA or gDNA.

From germline, CDR1 is SGHNT and CDR2 YYREEE (reference sequence). The CDR3 runs to 17 residues. The trim removed 4 bases at V and 3 bases at J, leaving 14 bases unmatched. Original analysis: Reference gene primer amplification gave nucleated cell count estimates. Sequenced by immunoSEQ multiplex PCR; TCRdb stores in-frame clones only, minus some. That table supplies the V and J calls and clone size; D and trimming were determined from the DNA. This table holds hundreds of thousands of clones, 87% found once. Sequenced input: peripheral blood. The rearrangement links TRBV5-4 to TRBJ2-3, with 7 bases fitting TRBD2. The sequence was collected from a young woman who had recovered from COVID-19. CDR3 sequence: CASSPPRGVDGTDTQYF. CDR3 DNA: TGTGCCAGCAGCCCCCCACGGGGGGTAGATGGGACAGATACGCAGTATTTT.